This TCR beta chain was observed in a study of blood T cell repertoires in COVID-19. The data were produced by immunoSEQ multiplex PCR, yet TCRdb's version contains in-frame clones alone and is incomplete. The sample lists approximately 150,000 clones, around 84% occurring once. The source material was peripheral blood. This TCR came from a man aged 40-50 years with acute or convalescent COVID-19.

This chain's CDR3 is CASSYGTATSNYGYTF. The CDR3 coding sequence is TGTGCCAGCAGTTACGGGACAGCTACCTCTAACTATGGCTACACCTTC. The chain is built from TRBV6-6 and TRBJ1-2; 7 positions match TRBD1. The CDR3 covers 16 residues. The junction had 6 bases not matched to a gene; V was cut back by 2 bases and J by 0 bases. Germline CDR1 MNHNY, CDR2 SVGAGI (reference sequence).